The 13 T cell receptor beta chains in this list originate from one sample, sequenced in a study of shared clonotypes between healthy human individuals. Generated by immunoSEQ multiplex PCR, the TCRdb table keeps only in-frame clones and is missing some. The sample consists of over a million clones, roughly 96% of them appearing once. Material for sequencing was naive CD4+ T cells sorted from blood. Sample subset: CD45RA+ positively selected. The receptors were sampled from a man aged 25 to 45 in good health.

V is TRBV10-1 and J is TRBJ2-7, with D hard to call. From germline, CDR1 is WNHNN and CDR2 SYGVQD (reference sequence). Trimming cost V 3 bases and J 2 bases, with 5 bases left between them. The CDR3 contains 12 residues. Here the CDR3 DNA reads TGCGCCAGCAGTGACCAGACCTACGAGCAGTACTTC. It encodes CASSDQTYEQYF.

The chain has TRBV19 and TRBJ2-1, with D perhaps matching TRBD1 (6 bases). CDR3 size: 20 residues. Trimming stripped 4 bases from V and 0 bases from J, with 25 bases between. Germline V gene lookup returns CDR1 LNHDA and CDR2 SQIVND (reference sequence). The DNA for the CDR3 is TGTGCCAGTAGTACACAGGGTTTTCCCTTAGCCCAGAGCTCCTACAATGAGCAGTTCTTC. Protein: CASSTQGFPLAQSSYNEQFF.

V and J are TRBV13 and TRBJ2-1; D is undetermined. Trimming took 1 base from V and 0 from J, leaving 10 bases between them. This CDR3 contains 16 residues. Looked up from germline, CDR1 is PRHDT and CDR2 is FYEKMQ (reference sequence). CDR3 in amino acids: CASSLVGRSSYNEQFF. The CDR3 coding sequence is TGTGCCAGCAGCTTAGTTGGCAGAAGCTCCTACAATGAGCAGTTCTTC.

This chain's CDR3 is CASSVRTNTEAFF. CDR3 DNA sequence: TGTGCCAGCAGTGTCAGGACGAACACTGAAGCTTTCTTT. The chain joins TRBV25-1 to TRBJ1-1; D is uncertain. The CDR3 has 13 residues. V gave up 4 bases and J gave up 1 base, with 7 bases separating them. CDR1 is MGHDK, CDR2 SYGVNS, per germline.

DNA for the CDR3: TGTGCCAGTAGTCCAGATATTAACTATGGCTACACCTTC. Protein product: CASSPDINYGYTF. The gene calls are TRBV19 and TRBJ1-2; D call uncertain. Per the germline V gene, CDR1 is LNHDA and CDR2 is SQIVND (reference sequence). There are 13 residues in the CDR3. Trimming cost V 5 bases and J 1 base, with 8 bases left between them.

The chain is built from TRBV28 and TRBJ2-1; a weak D match, TRBD2 (5 bases). The V and J ends lost 2 bases and 6 bases respectively, with 17 bases between them. CDR3 length equals 16 residues. Germline CDR1 is MDHEN and CDR2 is SYDVKM. CDR3 protein: CASSLRAGSWANEQFF. The CDR3 DNA follows: TGTGCCAGCAGTTTACGCGCGGGCAGTTGGGCCAATGAGCAGTTCTTC.

The chain joins TRBV2 to TRBJ1-3; D is uncertain. Germline V lookup: CDR1 SNHLY, CDR2 FYNNEI. The V and J ends lost 3 bases and 5 bases respectively, with 11 bases between them. There are 14 residues in the CDR3. The DNA of the CDR3 is TGTGCCAGCAGTGATGTGGCAGGAAGAAACACCATATATTTT. Protein: CASSDVAGRNTIYF.

This clone was found once. This rearrangement joins TRBV10-1 to TRBJ2-3; 10 bases are a match to TRBD2. The CDR3 sequence is 16 residues long. Per the germline V gene, CDR1 is WNHNN and CDR2 is SYGVQD (reference sequence). V lost 3 bases and J lost 0; bases outside the gene matches: 3. This CDR3 reads CASSDGLAASTDTQYF. For the CDR3, the DNA is TGCGCCAGCAGTGACGGACTAGCGGCTAGCACAGATACGCAGTATTTT.

The chain uses TRBV5-1 and TRBJ2-7, with D perhaps matching TRBD1 or TRBD2 (5 bases each). Germline-derived CDR1 and CDR2 are SGHRS and YFSETQ. Trimming left V 4 bases short and J 2 bases short, with 16 bases between. The CDR3 loop spans 15 amino acids. CDR3 DNA sequence: TGCGCCAGCAGCCCCAGGGTAGGGACCACCTACGAGCAGTACTTC. Its translation: CASSPRVGTTYEQYF.

This clone was counted a single time. The V and J genes are TRBV6-5 and TRBJ2-7, with 8 nucleotides matching TRBD2. V lost 6 bases to trimming and J lost 4 bases; unmatched junction nucleotides: 8. Per the germline V gene, CDR1 is MNHEY and CDR2 is SVGAGI. This CDR3 is 14 amino acids long. The chain's CDR3 is CASRPGGGKYEQYF. In nucleotides, the CDR3 is TGTGCCAGCAGACCCGGGGGGGGGAAGTACGAGCAGTACTTC.

The chain has TRBV5-1 and TRBJ1-3; TRBD1 is a possible D gene (5 bases). With 4 bases removed from V and 0 bases from J, the gap between germline ends came to 11 bases. The CDR3 totals 15 residues. Looked up from germline, CDR1 is SGHRS and CDR2 is YFSETQ. DNA of the CDR3: TGCGCCAGCAGCACGGGACTTCACTCTGGAAACACCATATATTTT. Protein: CASSTGLHSGNTIYF. Full variable domain (remainder filled in from reference TRBV5-1 and TRBJ1-3): KAGVTQTPRYLIKTRGQQVTLSCSPISGHRSVSWYQQTPGQGLQFLFEYFSETQRNKGNFPGRFSGRQFSNSRSEMNVSTLELGDSALYLCASSTGLHSGNTIYFGEGSWLTVV.

The V and J genes are TRBV28 and TRBJ2-7; D not certain. V dropped 2 bases and J dropped 3 bases, with 14 bases sitting between them. CDR3 length: 15 residues. Germline V gene lookup returns CDR1 MDHEN and CDR2 SYDVKM. The CDR3, as DNA: TGTGCCAGCAGTTTACTCCCGGGCCCGGGCTACGAGCAGTACTTC. It is translated as CASSLLPGPGYEQYF.

The V gene is TRBV11-2, the J gene TRBJ1-5, with D unclear. The CDR3 totals 13 residues. The ends were cut back, 5 bases at V and 6 bases at J, with 11 bases in the middle. CDR1 SGHAT and CDR2 FQNNGV come from the germline V gene. The CDR3 sequence: CASSPEVSQPQHF. DNA for the CDR3: TGTGCCAGCAGCCCAGAGGTGAGTCAGCCCCAGCATTTT. The variable domain in full, completed from reference TRBV11-2 and TRBJ1-5, reads EAGVAQSPRYKIIEKRQSVAFWCNPISGHATLYWYQQILGQGPKLLIQFQNNGVVDDSQLPKDRFSAERLKGVDSTLKIQPAKLEDSAVYLCASSPEVSQPQHFGDGTRLSIL.